Following are 31 T cell receptor beta chains from one sample sequenced in a study of blood T cell repertoires in COVID-19. Method: immunoSEQ multiplex PCR; TCRdb's copy keeps in-frame clones and lacks some. The table shows 60,000 to 75,000 clones, with about 86% occurring only once. Sequences were obtained from peripheral blood. The source of these receptors is a human donor in a cohort sampled during active COVID-19.

This clone has a single count. V is TRBV5-1 and J is TRBJ2-6; TRBD2 aligns across 12 bases. Germline V CDR1 and CDR2: SGHRS, YFSETQ. The CDR3 is 19 amino acids. V was clipped by 4 bases and J by 0 bases; unmatched bases: 8. CDR3: CASSPLLGLAGSGANVLTF. CDR3 coding DNA: TGCGCCAGCAGCCCCCTCCTGGGACTAGCGGGCTCTGGGGCCAACGTCCTGACTTTC.

The chain carries TRBV25-1 and TRBJ1-3; D uncertain. V shed 4 bases and J shed 1 base, with 17 bases lying between them. Germline CDR1 and CDR2: MGHDK and SYGVNS. This CDR3 has 17 residues. CDR3 in DNA: TGTGCCAGCAGTGCCCCGGGAAGCGGATCGTCTGGAAACACCATATATTTT. Translated, it gives CASSAPGSGSSGNTIYF.

The rearrangement links TRBV6-2 or TRBV6-3 to TRBJ2-6, with TRBD1 as a possible D gene (6 bases). V lost 2 bases, J lost 4 bases, and 6 bases lay in between. CDR3 length equals 14 residues. CDR1 and CDR2 (germline): MNHEY, SVGEGT. The CDR3 is CASSYGGGANVLTF. DNA of the CDR3: TGTGCCAGCAGTTACGGGGGCGGGGCCAACGTCCTGACTTTC.

V gene TRBV6-2 or TRBV6-3 combines with J gene TRBJ2-7, with 10 nucleotides matching TRBD2. This CDR3 is 16 amino acids long. Germline V gene sequence: CDR1 MNHEY, CDR2 SVGEGT. V shed 2 bases, J shed 5 bases, and the junction held 9 bases outside the gene matches. CDR3 residues: CASSYASGGPRDEQYF. Here the CDR3 DNA reads TGTGCCAGCAGTTACGCTAGCGGGGGTCCACGTGACGAGCAGTACTTC.

The genes are TRBV20-1 and TRBJ2-5; D gene ambiguous. CDR3 size: 11 residues. V gave up 8 bases and J gave up 1 base, with 8 bases separating them. Germline V gene lookup returns CDR1 DFQATT and CDR2 SNEGSKA (reference sequence). CDR3 region: CSWAFQETQYF. As DNA, the CDR3 is TGCAGTTGGGCGTTCCAAGAGACCCAGTACTTC.

CDR3 bases: TGCGCCAGCAGCCAAGGCGGGAGAGATTTGGAGCAGTTCTTC. Translated: CASSQGGRDLEQFF. The chain is built from TRBV4-3 and TRBJ2-1; 7 bases are shared with TRBD2. CDR3 length: 14 residues. Trimming at V came to 1 base and at J to 10 bases, leaving 7 bases not matched to a gene. Germline loops: CDR1 LGHNA, CDR2 YSLEER.

The chain combines TRBV6-6 with TRBJ1-2; tentative D call: TRBD1 (6 bases). Germline-derived CDR1 and CDR2 are MNHNY and SVGAGI (reference sequence). This CDR3 spans 14 amino acids. The V and J ends lost 5 bases and 1 base respectively, with 11 bases between them. The CDR3 protein is CASSQTGHNYGYTF. CDR3 nucleotide sequence: TGTGCCAGCAGTCAGACAGGCCATAACTATGGCTACACCTTC.

The chain joins TRBV5-6 to TRBJ1-1; TRBD1 agrees at 8 bases. The trim removed 3 bases at V and 0 bases at J, leaving 10 bases unmatched. CDR1 and CDR2 (germline): SGHDT, YYEEEE. The CDR3 runs to 17 residues. The CDR3 here is CASSSLGTGRMNTEAFF. CDR3 sequence (DNA): TGTGCCAGCAGCTCCCTAGGGACAGGTCGTATGAACACTGAAGCTTTCTTT.

The chain carries TRBV5-1 and TRBJ1-1, with TRBD1 matching 10 bases. Germline V lookup: CDR1 SGHRS, CDR2 YFSETQ. This CDR3 is built from 14 residues. V was pared by 0 bases and J by 6 bases, with 2 bases of the junction left unmatched. CDR3 in DNA: TGCGCCAGCAGCTTGGGACAGGGGGCACCTGAAGCTTTCTTT. It yields the protein CASSLGQGAPEAFF.

CDR3 DNA sequence: TGTGCCAGCAGCAACAGGATCCCCTACGAGCAGTACTTC. Translated: CASSNRIPYEQYF. The chain joins TRBV7-8 to TRBJ2-7; tentative D call: TRBD1 (5 bases). CDR3 size: 13 residues. The ends were cut back, 5 bases at V and 2 bases at J, with 10 bases in the middle. The germline gives CDR1 SGHVS, CDR2 FQNEAQ.

The chain has TRBV19 and TRBJ1-1; D perhaps matches TRBD1 (5 bases). The germline V gene has CDR1 LNHDA and CDR2 SQIVND (reference sequence). The CDR3 spans 14 residues. The V end lost 4 bases, the J end lost 3 bases, and 12 bases lay between the germline ends. CDR3 sequence: CASSTIGADTEAFF. In DNA form, the CDR3 reads TGTGCCAGTAGTACCATAGGGGCGGACACTGAAGCTTTCTTT.

The rearrangement joins TRBV29-1 to TRBJ2-7; a possible D gene is TRBD1 (6 bases). V lost 6 bases and J 6 bases, leaving 24 bases between the germline ends. Germline CDR1 and CDR2: SQVTM and ANQGSEA. The CDR3 has 15 residues. The CDR3 protein is CSVGPPPGNRVEQYF. The CDR3 DNA sequence: TGCAGCGTGGGACCCCCCCCCGGGAACAGGGTCGAGCAGTACTTC.

This sequence joins TRBV14 and TRBJ2-5; D may be TRBD2 (5 bases). The CDR3 is 13 residues long. V was cut by 5 bases and J by 5 bases, with 12 bases left in between. The germline V gene has CDR1 SGHDN and CDR2 FVKESK. DNA for the CDR3: TGTGCCAGCAGCATAAGCGGAGTTGAGACCCAGTACTTC. Amino acids: CASSISGVETQYF.

Worth noting for this clone: Sequence at one end of the junction differs from germline and may be a read error. The V and J genes are TRBV6-5 and TRBJ2-5, with TRBD2 matching over 10 bases. CDR1 is MNHEY, CDR2 SVGAGI, per germline. This CDR3 contains 15 residues. The CDR3 bases are TGTGCCAGCAGTTACTCGAGTTCTATTGGGACTAGCGTTAACTTC. The encoded protein is CASSYSSSIGTSVNF.

The chain links TRBV7-6 to TRBJ1-6, with no clear D. V dropped 2 bases and J dropped 6 bases, with 11 bases sitting between them. The CDR3 totals 15 residues. Germline V gene data show CDR1 as SGHVS and CDR2 as FNYEAQ. CDR3 in amino acids: CASSLSHRGNSPLHF. Written as DNA, the CDR3 is TGTGCCAGCAGCTTAAGCCACCGGGGTAATTCACCCCTCCACTTT.

The rearrangement joins TRBV5-1 to TRBJ1-1; D may be TRBD1 (6 bases). Trimming shortened V by 3 bases and J by 1 base, and 10 bases separated the two germline ends. The CDR3 is made up of 14 amino acids. From germline, CDR1 is SGHRS and CDR2 YFSETQ. The chain's CDR3 is CASSSGQPNTEAFF. DNA for the CDR3: TGCGCCAGCAGCTCTGGACAGCCGAACACTGAAGCTTTCTTT.

This clone was counted once. The V gene is TRBV29-1, the J gene TRBJ2-6; the D gene is possibly TRBD1 (6 bases). The CDR3 runs 16 residues. Germline assignment: CDR1 SQVTM and CDR2 ANQGSEA. V was clipped by 7 bases and J by 3 bases, with 19 bases between them. The CDR3 loop is CSAQVGTGRGANVLTF. CDR3 nucleotides: TGCAGCGCTCAAGTGGGTACAGGGCGTGGGGCCAACGTCCTGACTTTC.

The J gene is TRBJ1-3, the V gene TRBV14; 7 bases fit TRBD1. Germline CDR1 SGHDN, CDR2 FVKESK. J lost 0 bases, V lost 5 bases, and 7 bases had no gene match. The CDR3 contains 16 residues. The CDR3 bases are TGTGCCAGCAGCGCCACAGGGGCTTTCTCTGGAAACACCATATATTTT. Translation: CASSATGAFSGNTIYF.

V and J are TRBV29-1 and TRBJ1-3; tentatively, D is TRBD1 (6 bases). The V end was cut by 3 bases, the J end by 3 bases, with 9 bases between. CDR1 is SQVTM, CDR2 ANQGSEA, per germline. The CDR3 is made up of 13 amino acids. The CDR3: CSVDQGNGNTIYF. In DNA form, the CDR3 reads TGCAGCGTTGATCAGGGGAATGGAAACACCATATATTTT.

This sequence joins TRBV5-1 and TRBJ1-6; D gene uncertain. In germline, CDR1 is SGHRS, CDR2 YFSETQ. CDR3 size: 14 residues. The germline V and J ends were trimmed by 0 bases and 8 bases, with 9 bases remaining between them. The CDR3 is CASSLDSRDSPLHF. CDR3 coding DNA: TGCGCCAGCAGCTTGGACTCGCGGGATTCACCCCTCCACTTT.

The rearrangement uses TRBV19 and TRBJ1-1; D is possibly TRBD1 (5 bases). From germline, CDR1 is LNHDA and CDR2 SQIVND (reference sequence). The CDR3 spans 13 residues. Trimming stripped 7 bases from V and 6 bases from J, with 15 bases between. The CDR3 here is CASNWGGGAEAFF. In DNA form, the CDR3 reads TGTGCCAGTAATTGGGGCGGGGGGGCTGAAGCTTTCTTT.

This chain links TRBV7-3 with TRBJ2-1; the D is unclear. This CDR3 is 13 amino acids long. V was cut by 2 bases and J by 4 bases, with 6 bases left in between. Per the germline V gene, CDR1 is SGHTA and CDR2 is FQGTGA. The CDR3 sequence is CASSLGSYNEQFF. In DNA form, the CDR3 reads TGTGCCAGCAGCTTAGGCTCTTACAATGAGCAGTTCTTC.

This chain connects TRBV27 to TRBJ2-3, with D tentatively TRBD2 (5 bases). Trimming left V 6 bases short and J 0 bases short, with 7 bases between. CDR3 length: 13 amino acids. CDR1 is MNHEY and CDR2 is SMNVEV in the germline V gene (reference sequence). This CDR3 is CASRRTSTDTQYF. The CDR3 nucleotides read TGTGCCAGCAGGCGGACTAGCACAGATACGCAGTATTTT.

The chain combines TRBV2 with TRBJ1-1, with 9 bases fitting TRBD1. The germline V gene encodes CDR1 SNHLY and CDR2 FYNNEI. The length of the CDR3 is 14 residues. V was clipped by 7 bases and J by 4 bases; unmatched bases: 7. CDR3 bases: TGTGCCAGCACTATTGAGGGACAGGGCACTGAAGCTTTCTTT. Translated: CASTIEGQGTEAFF.

With regard to this clone: It is unclear where the CDR3 begins or ends on the DNA, so no DNA is shown, and the CDR3 is as TCRdb lists it. V is TRBV21-1 and J is TRBJ1-1; no check of the table's D call, TRBD1, against the DNA was made. TRBV21-1 is reported as a pseudogene. The CDR3 totals 18 residues, both ends included. The CDR3 region is CASSKAWGQGNMNTEAFF.

The chain carries TRBV6-5 and TRBJ2-1, with a tentative D call TRBD2 (6 bases). CDR1 MNHEY and CDR2 SVGAGI come from the germline V gene. Trimming stripped 5 bases from V and 7 bases from J, with 12 bases between. The CDR3 covers 13 residues. The CDR3 here is CASSTGVGNEQFF. CDR3 coding DNA: TGTGCCAGCAGTACGGGGGTGGGGAATGAGCAGTTCTTC.

The chain couples TRBV19 to TRBJ2-2; a weak D match, TRBD2 (5 bases). V shed 7 bases and J shed 0 bases, with 9 bases lying between them. The length of the CDR3 is 14 residues. Germline CDR1 reads LNHDA; CDR2 reads SQIVND (reference sequence). The CDR3 bases are TGTGCCAGTAAGCGGACTCCGAACACCGGGGAGCTGTTTTTT. Its translation is CASKRTPNTGELFF.

This clone was counted a few times. The genes are TRBV5-6 and TRBJ1-5; D is unresolved. The CDR3 is 15 residues long. Trimming took 0 bases from V and 7 from J, leaving 14 bases between them. Germline V CDR1 and CDR2: SGHDT, YYEEEE. The CDR3, as DNA: TGTGCCAGCAGCTTGGGTTGGAGGGCGGGACAGCCCCAGCATTTT. Its translation is CASSLGWRAGQPQHF.

The rearrangement uses TRBV6-5 and TRBJ2-7; a possible D gene is TRBD1 (6 bases). Trimming removed 6 bases from V and 0 bases from J, with 15 bases in between. Germline CDR1 MNHEY, CDR2 SVGAGI. This CDR3 has 15 residues. The CDR3 bases are TGTGCCAGCAGGAGGGGGACCCAGAGCTCCTACGAGCAGTACTTC. Its translation: CASRRGTQSSYEQYF.

The chain is built from TRBV6-5 and TRBJ1-2; 8 bases agree with TRBD1. The V segment lost 7 bases and the J segment 4 bases; nucleotides outside the gene matches: 2. From germline, CDR1 is MNHEY and CDR2 SVGAGI. CDR3 length: 12 residues. CDR3 coding DNA: TGTGCCAGCATGACAGGGGCCTATGGCTACACCTTC. Translating it yields CASMTGAYGYTF.

This sequence joins TRBV5-4 and TRBJ2-6, with TRBD2 matching over 8 bases. V lost 4 bases, J lost 0 bases, and 0 bases stayed unmatched. The CDR3 length is 15 residues. Germline CDR1 is SGHNT and CDR2 is YYREEE (reference sequence). CDR3 nucleotides: TGTGCCAGCAGCCGGGGGGGCTCTGGGGCCAACGTCCTGACTTTC. It codes for CASSRGGSGANVLTF.